The rows below give T cell receptor beta chains drawn from one sample of a study of blood T cells in healthy people across ages. MiXCR, run by TCRdb on the 5' RACE reads, gives a single entry per CDR3 protein. This table holds over 500,000 distinct CDR3 sequences, 45% to 60% found once. Specimen: blood. The receptors stem from an elderly woman in good health. CDR3s include the opening cysteine and the closing phenylalanine or tryptophan. A D gene is named only where the DNA matches it firmly. Clone size is shown for a subset of rows, as once, few, many or a class of expanded clone.

D	size	J	V	DNA	CDR3
TRBD1	NA	TRBJ1-5	TRBV13	TGTGCCAGCAGCTTCGGCAGGGGGTCCGGGAATCAGCCCCAGCATTTT	CASSFGRGSGNQPQHF
NA	many	TRBJ2-7	TRBV3-1	TGTGCCAGCAGCCAAGGAGGAGGGCGTTCCTACGAGCAGTACTTC	CASSQGGGRSYEQYF
NA	many	TRBJ2-7	TRBV9	TGTGCCAGCAGCGCCCAGGGAACTCCTACCTACGAGCAGTACTTC	CASSAQGTPTYEQYF
TRBD1	few	TRBJ1-1	TRBV4-2	TGTGCCAGCAGCCGGGACGACAGGGACACTGAAGCTTTCTTT	CASSRDDRDTEAFF
TRBD2	NA	TRBJ2-1	TRBV7-9	TGTGCCATCAGCGTAAGGAGCGGGGAGAATGAGCAGTTCTTC	CAISVRSGENEQFF
TRBD1	many	TRBJ1-4	TRBV29-1	TGCAGCGTCGCAAACCAGGGGGCGGCTAATGAAAAACTGTTTTTT	CSVANQGAANEKLFF
NA	NA	TRBJ2-3	TRBV4-2	TGTGCCAGCAGCCGCGAAGTAACAGATACGCAGTATTTT	CASSREVTDTQYF
NA	few	TRBJ2-1	TRBV2	TGTGCCAGCAAGCAGCGGGCCCTCTCCTACAATGAGCAGTTCTTC	CASKQRALSYNEQFF
TRBD2	few	TRBJ2-7	TRBV6-2/TRBV6-3	TGTGCCAGCAACGGGGGGAGGTCGTCCTACAATGAGCAGTACTTC	CASNGGRSSYNEQYF
TRBD2	NA	TRBJ2-1	TRBV7-9	TGTGCCAGCAGCTTGTTCTTAGCGGGGTACAATGAGCAGTTCTTC	CASSLFLAGYNEQFF
NA	many	TRBJ1-1	TRBV28	TGTGCCAGCCGGAGGGGCGTGAACACTGAAGCTTTCTTT	CASRRGVNTEAFF
TRBD2	many	TRBJ2-3	TRBV20-1	TGCAGTGCTAGCCGGGTAGCGGGGGGGAAGGATACGCAGTATTTT	CSASRVAGGKDTQYF
TRBD1	once	TRBJ2-1	TRBV12-3/TRBV12-4	TGTGCCAGCAGTTCCGGACAGGGCCGGGTTTACAATGAGCAGTTCTTC	CASSSGQGRVYNEQFF
NA	many	TRBJ2-7	TRBV11-2	TGTGCCAGCAGCTTCAGTGGGGGGATCTACGAGCAGTACTTC	CASSFSGGIYEQYF
TRBD1	many	TRBJ1-6	TRBV2	TGTGCCAGCAGTGAACTAGACAGGGGGCGCGCACCCCTCCACTTT	CASSELDRGRAPLHF
TRBD2	many	TRBJ2-7	TRBV9	TGTGCCAGCAGCGTAGGTAGTAGCGGGAGGTCCTACGAGCAGTACTTC	CASSVGSSGRSYEQYF
NA	few	TRBJ2-3	TRBV7-2	TGTGCCAGCAGCTTAGGCTGGTCCGAAATCACAGATACGCAGTATTTT	CASSLGWSEITDTQYF
TRBD2	NA	TRBJ2-1	TRBV25-1	TGTGCCAGCAGTGAACCTCTAGCGGGGGACGGTGAGCAGTTCTTC	CASSEPLAGDGEQFF
NA	NA	TRBJ2-6	TRBV6-5	TGTGCCAGCAGTTACCAGGCGGCTGGGGCCAACGTCCCGACTTTC	CASSYQAAGANVPTF
TRBD1	NA	TRBJ2-1	TRBV6-6	TGTGCCAGCAGCCTGAACGACAGGGGCAATGAGCAGTTCTTC	CASSLNDRGNEQFF
NA	few	TRBJ1-5	TRBV12-3/TRBV12-4	TGTGCCAGCAGAAAGAAGCTGGGGGGCGAGGTAAATCAGCCCCAGCATTTT	CASRKKLGGEVNQPQHF
TRBD2	many	TRBJ2-1	TRBV11-1	TGTGCCAGCAGCTTCCGGACTAGCGGGAATGCCCCAAATGAGCAGTTCTTC	CASSFRTSGNAPNEQFF
NA	many	TRBJ2-4	TRBV7-9	TGTGCCAGCAGCTCATCGTCCAAAAACATTCAGTACTTC	CASSSSSKNIQYF
TRBD2	NA	TRBJ2-1	TRBV2	TGTGCCAGCAGAGTAGCGGGGGGCTCCTACAATGAGCAGTTCTTC	CASRVAGGSYNEQFF
TRBD1	NA	TRBJ2-1	TRBV6-6	TGTGCCAGCGGCGGGACAGGGGACTACAATGAGCAGTTCTTC	CASGGTGDYNEQFF
NA	NA	TRBJ2-5	TRBV7-9	TGTGCCGGCAGCTCGTGGATTATCCAAGAGACCCAGTACTTC	CAGSSWIIQETQYF
NA	NA	TRBJ1-3	TRBV12-3/TRBV12-4	TGTGCCAGCAGTTCATACGGGAGCTCTGGAAACACCATATATTTT	CASSSYGSSGNTIYF
NA	NA	TRBJ1-2	TRBV25-1	TGTGCCAGCACCCAGGGATTAAACTATGGCTACACCTTC	CASTQGLNYGYTF
TRBD1	NA	TRBJ1-6	TRBV3-1	TGTGCCAGCAGCCACGCGACAGGGGTTAATTCACCCCTCCACTTT	CASSHATGVNSPLHF
TRBD2	few	TRBJ2-3	TRBV2	TGTGCCAGCGGTCGACCTAGCGGGGGGAACACAGATACGCAGTATTTT	CASGRPSGGNTDTQYF
TRBD1	NA	TRBJ2-7	TRBV29-1	TGCAGCGTTGAAGATCCGGACAGGGGCTCCTACGAGCAGTACTTC	CSVEDPDRGSYEQYF
NA	NA	TRBJ2-1	TRBV20-1	TGCAGTGCGAGAGGTAGGAATGAGCAGTTCTTC	CSARGRNEQFF
TRBD2	few	TRBJ2-1	TRBV7-9	TGTGCCAGCAGGGAAACTAGCGGGGTTTTTGATGAGCAGTTCTTC	CASRETSGVFDEQFF
NA	NA	TRBJ2-5	TRBV14	TGTGCCAGCAGGACGCCGGGCAGGTACCAAGAGACCCAGTACTTC	CASRTPGRYQETQYF